The source of this TCR beta chain is a study of T cells in Graves' hyperthyroidism and ophthalmopathy. The study based diagnoses on clinical symptoms, serum thyroxine and TRAb, thyroid ultrasound and orbital computed tomography. General study results and limits: Most clonotypes that expanded in the thyroid above 0.001 also showed up in blood. The model forecast ophthalmopathy, anticipating it by a median around 6.5 months before onset.

CDR3 length equals 15 residues. Looked up from germline, CDR1 is SQVTM and CDR2 is ANQGSEA. Trimming took 0 bases from V and 4 from J; bases not matched to a gene: 7. Amplification yielded TCR beta CDR3 regions, with RNA transcripts as the source. RT-PCR in the first round (using the HTBI primer set) targeted the TCR CDR3. TCRdb reprocessed the multiplex PCR reads with MiXCR, giving one entry per CDR3 protein. The repertoire holds around 580,000 distinct CDR3 sequences, more than 45% seen once, with more than 7% in the top ten. About this clonotype itself: Its cognate antigen is unknown.

The source of this sequence is a woman aged 18 to 35 with Graves' hyperthyroidism. The chain is built from TRBV29-1 and TRBJ1-1; TRBD1 aligns across 8 bases. The sample consisted of peripheral blood or thyroid tissue (not recorded which). The CDR3 loop reads CSVEDRGTGGTEAFF. Here the CDR3 DNA reads TGCAGCGTTGAAGATCGCGGGACAGGTGGCACTGAAGCTTTCTTT.